The 21 T cell receptor beta chains given below trace back to one sample, sequenced in a study of blood T cell repertoires in COVID-19. Assay: immunoSEQ multiplex PCR; the TCRdb copy retains only in-frame clones and omits some. Seen here are about 25,000 clones, approximately 96% observed once, and the top ten hold roughly 3.7%. The sample consisted of peripheral blood. Source of these receptors: a human donor with active COVID-19. The donor label of this sample is uncertain.

This sequence joins TRBV27 and TRBJ2-3, with D perhaps matching TRBD1 (6 bases). This CDR3 region has 14 residues. V lost 5 bases, J lost 0 bases, and 9 bases lay in between. The germline gives CDR1 MNHEY, CDR2 SMNVEV (reference sequence). Written as DNA, the CDR3 is TGTGCCAGCAGTCCAGACAGGAGCACAGATACGCAGTATTTT. Protein product: CASSPDRSTDTQYF.

The V and J genes are TRBV5-4 and TRBJ2-7; a weak D match, TRBD2 (6 bases). V was cut by 4 bases and J by 1 base, with 18 bases left in between. Germline values: CDR1 SGHNT, CDR2 YYREEE (reference sequence). The length of the CDR3 is 16 residues. The DNA of the CDR3 is TGTGCCAGCAGCGGAGCCTCCGGGACTTCATCCTACGAGCAGTACTTC. This translates into CASSGASGTSSYEQYF.

This chain connects TRBV7-9 to TRBJ1-1; possibly TRBD1 for D (6 bases). V lost 4 bases to trimming and J lost 6 bases, with 24 bases between them. In germline, CDR1 is SEHNR, CDR2 FQNEAQ (reference sequence). The CDR3 runs 17 residues. This CDR3 is CASSSIRGVQVIPEAFF. In DNA form, the CDR3 reads TGTGCCAGCAGCTCGATCAGGGGCGTCCAAGTAATTCCTGAAGCTTTCTTT.

The J gene is TRBJ2-7, the V gene TRBV7-9; perhaps TRBD1 as D (5 bases). V lost 7 bases, J lost 0 bases, and 25 bases lay in between. The V gene's germline CDR1 is SEHNR and CDR2 FQNEAQ (reference sequence). The CDR3 spans 18 residues. The CDR3 reads CASKPAASDSRSSYEQYF. The CDR3, as DNA: TGTGCCAGCAAGCCAGCAGCTTCCGACAGTCGAAGCTCCTACGAGCAGTACTTC.

This clone appeared once. The V gene is TRBV10-2, the J gene TRBJ2-7; 8 nucleotides line up with TRBD2. CDR3 size: 14 residues. Germline-derived CDR1 and CDR2 are WSHSY and SAAADI. Trimming at V came to 6 bases and at J to 5 bases, leaving 9 bases not matched to a gene. This CDR3 is CASRGTRFGHEQYF. The CDR3 nucleotides read TGCGCCAGCAGGGGGACTAGGTTTGGCCACGAGCAGTACTTC.

The chain recombines TRBV19 with TRBJ2-1; 7 nucleotides agree with TRBD2. The germline V gene encodes CDR1 LNHDA and CDR2 SQIVND (reference sequence). This CDR3 spans 15 amino acids. V was clipped by 3 bases and J by 6 bases; unmatched bases: 8. The CDR3: CASSISFGGVNEQFF. In DNA form, the CDR3 reads TGTGCCAGTAGTATTTCCTTTGGGGGGGTCAATGAGCAGTTCTTC.

The genes are TRBV3-1 (or the pseudogene TRBV3-2) and TRBJ1-2, with D possibly matching TRBD1 (6 bases). Germline assignment: CDR1 LGHDT and CDR2 YNNKEL (reference sequence). V was pared by 4 bases and J by 8 bases, with 17 bases between. The CDR3 runs to 14 residues. The CDR3 DNA follows: TGTGCCAGCAGCCCCACGCAGGGGTCAGGCGGCTACACCTTC. This translates into CASSPTQGSGGYTF.

The count of this clone is one. This chain uses TRBV11-2 with TRBJ2-7, with 8 bases matching TRBD1. V lost 1 base and J lost 3; bases outside the gene matches: 5. The germline gives CDR1 SGHAT, CDR2 FQNNGV. There are 15 residues in the CDR3. CDR3 sequence reads: CASSLVSGQVYEQYF. CDR3 sequence (DNA): TGTGCCAGCAGCTTAGTCTCGGGACAGGTCTACGAGCAGTACTTC.

This chain connects TRBV19 to TRBJ1-2, with unresolved D. Trimming took off 6 bases at V and 5 bases at J, with 16 bases between the two ends. Germline CDR1 is LNHDA and CDR2 is SQIVND (reference sequence). The CDR3 runs to 14 residues. CDR3 bases: TGTGCCAGTAGAATTACGAAGCCTCTGTATGGCTACACCTTC. It is translated as CASRITKPLYGYTF.

The chain joins TRBV6-6 to TRBJ1-4, with D maybe TRBD1 (5 bases). There are 14 residues in the CDR3. V lost 6 bases, J lost 0 bases, and 8 bases lay in between. Germline CDR1 and CDR2: MNHNY and SVGAGI (reference sequence). The CDR3 region has the DNA TGTGCCAGCAGGTCACAGGCAACTAATGAAAAACTGTTTTTT. Its translation is CASRSQATNEKLFF.

V usage is TRBV6-1 and J usage is TRBJ2-7; maybe TRBD2 (6 bases). V was trimmed by 4 bases and J by 0 bases, leaving 22 bases between them. Germline loops: CDR1 MNHNS, CDR2 SASEGT. CDR3 size: 18 residues. Here the CDR3 DNA reads TGTGCCAGCAGTGTCTCGGATTTAGGCGGGGTTAGCTCCTACGAGCAGTACTTC. Translating it yields CASSVSDLGGVSSYEQYF.

The rearrangement uses TRBV5-1 and TRBJ2-3; 14 bases match TRBD2. J gave up 1 base and V 4 bases, and 14 bases lay outside the gene matches. There are 20 residues in the CDR3. CDR1 SGHRS and CDR2 YFSETQ come from the germline V gene. CDR3 bases: TGCGCCAGCAGCCTGCCCCCCGGGACTAGCGGGAGAGTTGGCACAGATACGCAGTATTTT. Translated: CASSLPPGTSGRVGTDTQYF. Supplemented by reference TRBV5-1 and TRBJ2-3, the full variable domain reads KAGVTQTPRYLIKTRGQQVTLSCSPISGHRSVSWYQQTPGQGLQFLFEYFSETQRNKGNFPGRFSGRQFSNSRSEMNVSTLELGDSALYLCASSLPPGTSGRVGTDTQYFGPGTRLTVL.

V gene TRBV30 combines with J gene TRBJ2-3; D is undetermined. The length of the CDR3 is 13 residues. Trimming left V 0 bases short and J 6 bases short, with 10 bases between. From germline, CDR1 is GTSNPN and CDR2 SVGIG (reference sequence). The CDR3 region has the DNA TGTGCCTGGAGTGTACGTACTCGCGATACGCAGTATTTT. The encoded protein is CAWSVRTRDTQYF.

CDR3 protein: CASSAPPGGGTDTQYF. The CDR3 DNA is TGTGCCAGCTCCGCCCCCCCCGGAGGCGGCACAGATACGCAGTATTTT. The gene calls are TRBV6-6 and TRBJ2-3, with a possible D match to TRBD2 (5 bases). With 8 bases removed from V and 1 base from J, the gap between germline ends came to 19 bases. Per germline, CDR1 MNHNY and CDR2 SVGAGI (reference sequence). The CDR3 is 16 amino acids.

This clone appeared once. The J gene is TRBJ1-1, the V gene TRBV3-1 (or the pseudogene TRBV3-2); D is ambiguous. V was pared by 0 bases and J by 0 bases, with 14 bases between. Germline assignment: CDR1 LGHDT and CDR2 YNNKEL (reference sequence). This CDR3 region has 17 residues. The CDR3 spells CASSQELGGNLNTEAFF. CDR3 sequence (DNA): TGTGCCAGCAGCCAAGAGCTCGGCGGCAACCTGAACACTGAAGCTTTCTTT.

CDR3 amino acids: CASSSRTSGRGGELFF. Here the CDR3 DNA reads TGTGCCAGCAGTTCCAGGACTAGCGGGAGAGGCGGGGAGCTGTTTTTT. This chain joins TRBV6-5 and TRBJ2-2; 13 bases agree with TRBD2. From germline, CDR1 is MNHEY and CDR2 SVGAGI. The CDR3 consists of 16 residues. V was pared by 4 bases and J by 7 bases, with 6 bases of the junction left unmatched.

V is TRBV11-2 and J is TRBJ1-1, with TRBD1 as a possible D gene (5 bases). Trimming took 5 bases from V and 8 from J, leaving 9 bases between them. The length of the CDR3 is 11 residues. The germline gives CDR1 SGHAT, CDR2 FQNNGV. DNA of the CDR3: TGTGCCAGCAGCCCAGGACACGAAGCTTTCTTT. Translated: CASSPGHEAFF.

Details on this clone: The junction departs from germline at one end; a sequencing error may be responsible. The chain combines TRBV7-9 with TRBJ2-5; D is unclear. This CDR3 is built from 11 residues. CDR1 and CDR2 from the germline V gene are SEHNR and FQNEAQ (reference sequence). The CDR3 region is CASSSQEAQYF. The CDR3 DNA is TGTGCCAGCAGCTCACAAGAGGCCCAGTACTTC.

The V and J genes are TRBV27 and TRBJ2-7, with TRBD1 identical over 9 bases. The CDR3 has 18 residues. Germline trimming cut 2 bases from V and 1 base from J; bases unmatched to any gene: 12. The germline V gene has CDR1 MNHEY and CDR2 SMNVEV (reference sequence). The CDR3, as DNA: TGTGCCAGCAGTTTACCCCCCCCACGGGACAGGGTATCCTACGAGCAGTACTTC. Residues: CASSLPPPRDRVSYEQYF.

V and J are TRBV4-3 and TRBJ1-4, with D possibly TRBD1 on 6 matching bases. This CDR3 is built from 15 residues. Germline V CDR1 and CDR2: LGHNA, YSLEER. Trimming stripped 1 base from V and 8 bases from J, with 14 bases between. The DNA of the CDR3 is TGCGCCAGCAGCCAAGTAGGCAGGGGAGGGGAAAAACTGTTTTTT. Translating it yields CASSQVGRGGEKLFF.

The count of this clone is one. The chain recombines TRBV5-4 with TRBJ2-5; TRBD2 matches at 14 bases. Germline V lookup: CDR1 SGHNT, CDR2 YYREEE (reference sequence). V lost 4 bases to trimming and J lost 5 bases; unmatched junction nucleotides: 13. The CDR3 covers 18 residues. The CDR3 loop reads CASSPRGLAGGSQETQYF. The CDR3 DNA reads as TGTGCCAGCAGCCCGCGAGGACTAGCGGGGGGCTCTCAGGAGACCCAGTACTTC.